This T cell receptor beta chain was recovered during a study of blood T cell repertoires in COVID-19. Looking at the study overall: There were acute and convalescent COVID-19 samples, and they came from the United States, Italy and Spain. Sources were T cells, B-cell-depleted T cells, or PBMCs; the material itself was cDNA or gDNA.

In the source study's methods: Estimates of nucleated cell counts were drawn from the amplification of reference gene primers. Only in-frame clones appear in the TCRdb table, and some are missing; sequencing was by immunoSEQ multiplex PCR. V and J calls and clone size are copied from that table; D and trimming were computed from the DNA. The sample shows more than 95,000 clones, over 75% of them seen only once. CDR3 length equals 14 residues. Germline V CDR1 and CDR2: SNHLY, FYNNEI. V shed 10 bases, J shed 6 bases, and the junction held 14 bases outside the gene matches. The source is an elderly woman with acute or convalescent COVID-19. The specimen sequenced was peripheral blood. The chain employs TRBV2 and TRBJ2-5, with 7 bases matching TRBD2. This chain's CDR3 is CANPGLDDLQTQYF. CDR3 DNA: TGTGCCAACCCAGGACTAGACGATTTACAGACCCAGTACTTC.